Below, 10 T cell receptor beta chains from the same sample are listed, as sequenced in a study of cytotoxic CD8 clonotypes in ibrutinib-treated CLL (TCRdb year 2021). Interpreted using the paper, the time point label stands for: 20 to 30 months on ibrutinib. The library was produced with the immunoSEQ multiplex PCR assay. This is the immuneACCESS table as TCRdb keeps it, with only in-frame sequences that have V and J called. A part of the clones is gone; compared with another copy, unresolved V genes explain less than half, and the rest is unexplained. The sample table holds 75,000 to 90,000 clones, of which less than 90% were seen once. About two fifths of the sample is taken by the ten largest. The sample consisted of PBMCs, taken after 24 months of ibrutinib treatment. Source of these receptors: a human donor with chronic lymphocytic leukemia.

The rearrangement links TRBV27 to TRBJ2-7; 8 nucleotides align to TRBD2. The germline CDR1 and CDR2 sequences are MNHEY and SMNVEV (reference sequence). With 3 bases clipped from V and 6 bases from J, the junction kept 4 bases outside the gene matches. The CDR3 spans 13 residues. The CDR3 protein is CASSFRTSTEQYF. CDR3 bases: TGTGCCAGCAGTTTCCGGACTAGCACCGAGCAGTACTTC.

This clone was detected only once. The chain combines TRBV11-2 with TRBJ2-7; TRBD2 agrees at 7 bases. The CDR3 is 17 residues long. Per germline, CDR1 SGHAT and CDR2 FQNNGV. V lost 1 base to trimming and J lost 1 base; unmatched junction nucleotides: 10. CDR3 residues: CASSLAGAGSQSYEQYF. The CDR3 nucleotides read TGTGCCAGCAGCTTAGCGGGAGCGGGGAGCCAATCCTACGAGCAGTACTTC.

The table lists this clone with many counts. The rearrangement links TRBV25-1 to TRBJ2-5; TRBD1 might be the D (5 bases). Trimming took off 5 bases at V and 1 base at J, with 14 bases between the two ends. The V gene's germline CDR1 is MGHDK and CDR2 SYGVNS. The CDR3 is 15 residues long. The chain's CDR3 is CASSPQGAGQETQYF. The DNA for the CDR3 is TGTGCCAGCAGTCCCCAAGGGGCAGGCCAAGAGACCCAGTACTTC.

The chain uses TRBV15 and TRBJ2-7; D remains unclear. V dropped 0 bases and J dropped 3 bases, with 9 bases sitting between them. Germline lookup yields CDR1 LNHNV and CDR2 YYDKDF (reference sequence). This CDR3 spans 14 amino acids. Here the CDR3 DNA reads TGTGCCACCAGCAGAGAGCCATCAAACTACGAGCAGTACTTC. Amino acids: CATSREPSNYEQYF.

The genes are TRBV6-5 and TRBJ1-3; 7 nucleotides align to TRBD1. The junction had 7 bases not matched to a gene; V was cut back by 2 bases and J by 3 bases. In germline, CDR1 is MNHEY, CDR2 SVGAGI. This CDR3 is built from 16 residues. CDR3 sequence reads: CASSYRPGTVGNTIYF. The CDR3 bases are TGTGCCAGCAGTTACCGCCCTGGGACAGTTGGAAACACCATATATTTT.

J is TRBJ2-3 and V is TRBV7-6, with D unclear. The CDR3 loop spans 14 amino acids. CDR1 is SGHVS, CDR2 FNYEAQ, per germline. Trimming left V 0 bases short and J 0 bases short, with 4 bases between. CDR3 region: CASSLAASTDTQYF. CDR3 coding DNA: TGTGCCAGCAGCTTAGCGGCTAGCACAGATACGCAGTATTTT.

The chain links TRBV7-6 to TRBJ2-2; D is ambiguous. CDR3 length: 14 amino acids. The V end lost 1 base, the J end lost 2 bases, and 5 bases lay between the germline ends. CDR1 and CDR2 (germline): SGHVS, FNYEAQ. The CDR3 nucleotides read TGTGCCAGCAGCTTAGAGGGAAACACCGGGGAGCTGTTTTTT. Its protein is CASSLEGNTGELFF.

The V gene is TRBV15, the J gene TRBJ2-3; D is unclear. Germline assignment: CDR1 LNHNV and CDR2 YYDKDF (reference sequence). The CDR3 covers 13 residues. Trimming cost V 0 bases and J 2 bases, with 3 bases left between them. CDR3 sequence: CATSRETTDTQYF. For the CDR3, the DNA is TGTGCCACCAGCAGAGAAACCACAGATACGCAGTATTTT.

The gene calls are TRBV19 and TRBJ2-1; 10 bases line up with TRBD2. V was pared by 5 bases and J by 2 bases, with 6 bases of the junction left unmatched. The CDR3 runs to 16 residues. Germline V gives CDR1 LNHDA, CDR2 SQIVND (reference sequence). This chain's CDR3 is CASSPKSGRAYNEQFF. Written as DNA, the CDR3 is TGTGCCAGTAGTCCAAAAAGCGGGAGGGCCTACAATGAGCAGTTCTTC.

This clone was detected only a few times. The chain joins TRBV15 to TRBJ2-7; 10 bases are shared with TRBD2. Germline CDR1 reads LNHNV; CDR2 reads YYDKDF (reference sequence). With V trimmed by 0 bases and J by 6 bases, 11 bases remained unmatched. This CDR3 spans 17 amino acids. CDR3 coding DNA: TGTGCCACCAGCAGAGATTTAAGCGGGAGGGCCTTAGGCGAGCAGTACTTC. This encodes CATSRDLSGRALGEQYF. Full variable domain (missing parts from reference TRBV15 and TRBJ2-7): DAMVIQNPRYQVTQFGKPVTLSCSQTLNHNVMYWYQQKSSQAPKLLFHYYDKDFNNEADTPDNFQSRRPNTSFCFLDIRSPGLGDTAMYLCATSRDLSGRALGEQYFGPGTRLTVT.